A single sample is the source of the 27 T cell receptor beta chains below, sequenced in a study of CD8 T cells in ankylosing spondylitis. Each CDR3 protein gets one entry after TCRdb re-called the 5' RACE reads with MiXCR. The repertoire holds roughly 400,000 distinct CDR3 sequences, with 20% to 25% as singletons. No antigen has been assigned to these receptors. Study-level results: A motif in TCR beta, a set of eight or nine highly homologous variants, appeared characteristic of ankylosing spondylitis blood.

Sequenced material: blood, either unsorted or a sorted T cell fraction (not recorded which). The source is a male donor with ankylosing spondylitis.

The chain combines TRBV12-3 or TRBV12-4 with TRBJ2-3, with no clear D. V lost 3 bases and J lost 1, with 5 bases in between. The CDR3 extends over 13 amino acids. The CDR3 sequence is CASSFSRTDTQYF. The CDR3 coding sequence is TGTGCCAGCAGTTTCAGCCGCACAGATACGCAGTATTTT.

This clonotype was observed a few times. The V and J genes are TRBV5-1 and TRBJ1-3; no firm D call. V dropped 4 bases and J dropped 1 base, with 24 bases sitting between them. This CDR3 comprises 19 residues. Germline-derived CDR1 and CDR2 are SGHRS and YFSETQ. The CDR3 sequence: CASSPSARAPTGSGNTIYF. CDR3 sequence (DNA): TGCGCCAGCAGCCCTTCCGCGAGGGCTCCGACCGGATCTGGAAACACCATATATTTT.

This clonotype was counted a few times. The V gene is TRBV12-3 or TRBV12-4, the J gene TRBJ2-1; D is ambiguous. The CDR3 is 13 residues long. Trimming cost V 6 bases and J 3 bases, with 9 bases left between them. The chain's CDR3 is CASSPGYYNEQFF. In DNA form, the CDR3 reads TGTGCCAGCAGCCCCGGATACTACAATGAGCAGTTCTTC.

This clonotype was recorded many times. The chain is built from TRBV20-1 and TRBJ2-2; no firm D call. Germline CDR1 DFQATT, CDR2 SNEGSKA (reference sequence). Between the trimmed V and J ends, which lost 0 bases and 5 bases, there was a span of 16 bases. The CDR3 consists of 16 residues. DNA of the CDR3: TGCAGTGCTAGAGATAGACGTCGGGTTAGAACCGGGGAGCTGTTTTTT. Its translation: CSARDRRRVRTGELFF.

Here the CDR3 DNA reads TGCGCCAGCAGCCTGGAGGCCGGCAGAATAGACGGCTACACCTTC. Amino acids: CASSLEAGRIDGYTF. The V call is TRBV5-1, the J call TRBJ1-2, with D unresolved. Per germline, CDR1 SGHRS and CDR2 YFSETQ. The CDR3 has 15 residues. The ends were cut back, 4 bases at V and 8 bases at J, with 21 bases in the middle.

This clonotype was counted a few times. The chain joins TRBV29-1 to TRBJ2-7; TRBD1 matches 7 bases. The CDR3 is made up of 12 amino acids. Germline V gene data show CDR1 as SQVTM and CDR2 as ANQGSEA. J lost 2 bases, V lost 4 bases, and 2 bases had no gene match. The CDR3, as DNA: TGCAGCGTTGCCCAGGGGGCCTACGAGCAGTACTTC. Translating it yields CSVAQGAYEQYF.

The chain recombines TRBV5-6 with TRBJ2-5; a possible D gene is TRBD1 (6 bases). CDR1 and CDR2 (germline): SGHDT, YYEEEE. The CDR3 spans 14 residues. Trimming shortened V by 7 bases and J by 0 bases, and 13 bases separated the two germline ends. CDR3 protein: CASAQRGYQETQYF. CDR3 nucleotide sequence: TGTGCCAGCGCCCAAAGGGGGTACCAAGAGACCCAGTACTTC.

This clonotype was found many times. CDR3 sequence (DNA): TGCGCCAGCAGCTTGGGGGGTGAAGCGCCCCCCTACGAGCAGTACTTC. Encoded protein: CASSLGGEAPPYEQYF. This rearrangement joins TRBV5-1 to TRBJ2-7; D ambiguous. The CDR3 is 16 residues long. Germline CDR1 and CDR2: SGHRS and YFSETQ. With 0 bases removed from V and 2 bases from J, the gap between germline ends came to 15 bases.

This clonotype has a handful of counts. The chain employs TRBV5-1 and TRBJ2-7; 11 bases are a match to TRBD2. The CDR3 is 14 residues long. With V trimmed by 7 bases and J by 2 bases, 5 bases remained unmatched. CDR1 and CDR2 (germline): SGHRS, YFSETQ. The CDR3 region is CASRGTSGTYEQYF. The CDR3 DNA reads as TGCGCCAGCCGAGGGACTAGCGGTACCTACGAGCAGTACTTC.

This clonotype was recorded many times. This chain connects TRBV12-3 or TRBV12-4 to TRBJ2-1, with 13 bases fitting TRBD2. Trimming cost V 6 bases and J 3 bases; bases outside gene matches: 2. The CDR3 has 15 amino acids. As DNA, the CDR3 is TGTGCCAGCAGGGGACTAGCGGGGAACTACAATGAGCAGTTCTTC. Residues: CASRGLAGNYNEQFF.

CDR3 DNA sequence: TGTGCCAGTAGTAGCAGCGGGAGGCACGAGCAGTACTTC. Encoded protein: CASSSSGRHEQYF. This rearrangement joins TRBV19 to TRBJ2-7, with 9 bases identical to TRBD2. Germline V gene data show CDR1 as LNHDA and CDR2 as SQIVND (reference sequence). The CDR3 is 13 residues long. The J segment lost 5 bases and the V segment lost 4 bases, leaving 3 bases of the junction unmatched.

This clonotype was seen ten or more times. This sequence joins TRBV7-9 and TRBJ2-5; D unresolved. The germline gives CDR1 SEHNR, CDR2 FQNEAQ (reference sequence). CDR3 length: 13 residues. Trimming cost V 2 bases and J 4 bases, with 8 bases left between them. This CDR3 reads CASSLLGRETQYF. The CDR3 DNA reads TGTGCCAGCAGCTTACTGGGAAGAGAGACCCAGTACTTC.

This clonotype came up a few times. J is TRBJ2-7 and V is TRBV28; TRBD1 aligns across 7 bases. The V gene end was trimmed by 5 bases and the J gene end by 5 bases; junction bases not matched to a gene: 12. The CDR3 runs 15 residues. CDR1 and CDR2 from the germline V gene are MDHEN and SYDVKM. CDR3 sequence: CASSPGQDPGHEQYF. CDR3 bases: TGTGCCAGCAGTCCTGGACAGGATCCAGGCCACGAGCAGTACTTC.

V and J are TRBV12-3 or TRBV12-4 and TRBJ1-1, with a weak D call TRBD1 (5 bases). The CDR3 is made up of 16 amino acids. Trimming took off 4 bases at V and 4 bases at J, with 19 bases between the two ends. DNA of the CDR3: TGTGCCAGCAGTTCTCGGGGGGGGAGGATCGCCACTGAAGCTTTCTTT. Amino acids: CASSSRGGRIATEAFF.

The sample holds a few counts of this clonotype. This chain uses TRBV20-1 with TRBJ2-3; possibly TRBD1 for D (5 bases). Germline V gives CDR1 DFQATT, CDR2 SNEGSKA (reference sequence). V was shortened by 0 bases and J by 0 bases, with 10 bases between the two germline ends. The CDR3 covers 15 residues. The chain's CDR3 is CSARDQGPSTDTQYF. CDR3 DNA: TGCAGTGCTAGAGATCAGGGTCCGAGCACAGATACGCAGTATTTT.

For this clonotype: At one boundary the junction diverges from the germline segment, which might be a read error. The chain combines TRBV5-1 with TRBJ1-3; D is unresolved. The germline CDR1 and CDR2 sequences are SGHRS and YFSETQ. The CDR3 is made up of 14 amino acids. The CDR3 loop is CASSLRLSGDTIYF. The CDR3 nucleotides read TGCGCCAGCAGCTTGCGGTTGTCTGGAGACACCATATATTTT.

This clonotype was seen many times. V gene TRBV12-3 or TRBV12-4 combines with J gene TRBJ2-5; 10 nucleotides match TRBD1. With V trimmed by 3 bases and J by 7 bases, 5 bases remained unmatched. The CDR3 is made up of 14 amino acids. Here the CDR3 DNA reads TGTGCCAGCAGTTTCGGGACAGGGGTGGGGACCCAGTACTTC. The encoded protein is CASSFGTGVGTQYF.

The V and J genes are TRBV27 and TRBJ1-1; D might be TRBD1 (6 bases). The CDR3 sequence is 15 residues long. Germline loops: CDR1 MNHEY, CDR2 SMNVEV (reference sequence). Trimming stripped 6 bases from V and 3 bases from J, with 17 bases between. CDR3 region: CASRGFGGGYTEAFF. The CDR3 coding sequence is TGTGCCAGCAGGGGGTTCGGGGGCGGGTACACTGAAGCTTTCTTT.

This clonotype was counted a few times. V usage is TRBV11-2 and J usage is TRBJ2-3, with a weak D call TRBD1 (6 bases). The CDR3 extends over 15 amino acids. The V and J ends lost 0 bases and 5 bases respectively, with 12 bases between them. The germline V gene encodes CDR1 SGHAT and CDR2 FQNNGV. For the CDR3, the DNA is TGTGCCAGCAGCTTAGATATTACAGGGCGAGATACGCAGTATTTT. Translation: CASSLDITGRDTQYF.

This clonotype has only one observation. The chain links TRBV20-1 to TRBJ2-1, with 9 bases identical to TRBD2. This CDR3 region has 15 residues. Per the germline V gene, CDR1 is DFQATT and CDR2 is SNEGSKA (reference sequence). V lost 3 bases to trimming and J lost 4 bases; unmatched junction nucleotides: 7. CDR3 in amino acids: CSASYRGRAYNEQFF. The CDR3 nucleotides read TGCAGTGCTAGTTATCGCGGGAGGGCTTACAATGAGCAGTTCTTC.

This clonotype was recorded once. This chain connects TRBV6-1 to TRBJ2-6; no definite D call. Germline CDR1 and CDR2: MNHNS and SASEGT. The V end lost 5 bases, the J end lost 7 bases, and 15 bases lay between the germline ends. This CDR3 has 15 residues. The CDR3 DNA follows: TGTGCCAGCAGTCCCGTAATGAGAAGCGCCAACGTCCTGACTTTC. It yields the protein CASSPVMRSANVLTF.

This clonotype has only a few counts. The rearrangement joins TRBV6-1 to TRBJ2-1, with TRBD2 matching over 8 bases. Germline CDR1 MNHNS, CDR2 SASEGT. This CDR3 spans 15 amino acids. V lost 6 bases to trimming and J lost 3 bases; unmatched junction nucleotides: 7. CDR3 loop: CASSHSGTNYNEQFF. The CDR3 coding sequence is TGTGCCAGCAGCCATAGCGGGACAAACTACAATGAGCAGTTCTTC.

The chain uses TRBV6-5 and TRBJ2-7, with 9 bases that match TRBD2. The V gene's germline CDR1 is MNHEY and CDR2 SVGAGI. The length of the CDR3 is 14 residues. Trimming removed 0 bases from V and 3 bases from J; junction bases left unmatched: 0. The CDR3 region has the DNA TGTGCCAGCAGTTACTCGCGGGAGGGCTACGAGCAGTACTTC. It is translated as CASSYSREGYEQYF.

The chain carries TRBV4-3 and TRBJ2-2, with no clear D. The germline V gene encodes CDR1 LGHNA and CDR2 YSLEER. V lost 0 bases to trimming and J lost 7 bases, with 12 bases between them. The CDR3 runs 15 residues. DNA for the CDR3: TGCGCCAGCAGCCAAGAGCACACCCGCCACGGGGAGCTGTTTTTT. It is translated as CASSQEHTRHGELFF.

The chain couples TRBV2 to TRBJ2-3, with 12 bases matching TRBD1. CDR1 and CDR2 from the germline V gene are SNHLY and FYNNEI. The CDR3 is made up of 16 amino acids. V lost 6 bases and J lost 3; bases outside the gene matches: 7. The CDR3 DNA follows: TGTGCCAGCAGACGGGACAGGGGGCGCAGTACAGATACGCAGTATTTT. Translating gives CASRRDRGRSTDTQYF.

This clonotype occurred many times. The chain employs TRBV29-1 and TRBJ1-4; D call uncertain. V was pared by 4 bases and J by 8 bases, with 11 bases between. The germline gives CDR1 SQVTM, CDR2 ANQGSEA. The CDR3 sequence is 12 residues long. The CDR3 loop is CSVAQTGEKLFF. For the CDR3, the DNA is TGCAGCGTTGCACAGACTGGCGAAAAACTGTTTTTT.

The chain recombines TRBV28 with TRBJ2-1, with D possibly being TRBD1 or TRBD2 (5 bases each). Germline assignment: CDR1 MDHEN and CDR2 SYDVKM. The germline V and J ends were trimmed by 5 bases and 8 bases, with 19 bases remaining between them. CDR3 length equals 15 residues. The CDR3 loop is CASSPPGWGSDEQFF. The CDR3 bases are TGTGCCAGCAGTCCCCCAGGGTGGGGGTCAGATGAGCAGTTCTTC.